One and the same sample provided the 20 T cell receptor beta chains below, sequenced in a study of shared clonotypes between healthy human individuals. Sequencing used immunoSEQ multiplex PCR; TCRdb keeps in-frame clones, though not all of them. This sample yields 2 million to 2.5 million clones, of which 85% to 95% are seen a single time; 0.37% belongs to the top ten. The sample consisted of naive CD4+ T cells from PBMCs. The subset denotes: CD45RA+ positively selected. All receptors derive from a man aged 18-30 years in good health. Some clones in this sample may be carry-over from other donors' samples.

Concerning this clone itself: Different DNA sequences within this sample yield the same CDR3. J is TRBJ2-5 and V is TRBV18, with D unclear. Trimming cost V 2 bases and J 0 bases, with 4 bases left between them. CDR3 length equals 13 residues. In germline, CDR1 is KGHSH, CDR2 LQKENI. CDR3 DNA sequence: TGTGCCAGCTCACCAGGCAACCAAGAGACCCAGTACTTC. Translation: CASSPGNQETQYF.

This sequence joins TRBV5-4 and TRBJ2-1; no clear D gene. The germline V gene encodes CDR1 SGHNT and CDR2 YYREEE (reference sequence). V lost 1 base and J lost 2, with 10 bases in between. The CDR3 runs 15 residues. This CDR3 reads CASSLRAVTYNEQFF. The CDR3 DNA reads TGTGCCAGCAGCTTGAGGGCAGTCACCTACAATGAGCAGTTCTTC.

The sample holds a few counts of this clone. J is TRBJ2-2 and V is TRBV6-1; D might be TRBD2 (5 bases). V gave up 4 bases and J gave up 2 bases, with 14 bases separating them. Germline assignment: CDR1 MNHNS and CDR2 SASEGT. CDR3 length equals 16 residues. The CDR3 coding sequence is TGTGCCAGCAGTGCCGCGGGCAGCGGCAACACCGGGGAGCTGTTTTTT. It codes for CASSAAGSGNTGELFF.

The chain uses TRBV28 and TRBJ1-5; a weak D match, TRBD1 (5 bases). V dropped 4 bases and J dropped 2 bases, with 18 bases sitting between them. The CDR3 spans 17 residues. Per the germline V gene, CDR1 is MDHEN and CDR2 is SYDVKM. The CDR3 here is CASSYESWGRGNQPQHF. The CDR3 DNA is TGTGCCAGCAGTTATGAATCGTGGGGCCGCGGCAATCAGCCCCAGCATTTT.

The rearrangement joins TRBV4-3 to TRBJ2-6; D uncertain. The CDR3 contains 17 residues. In germline, CDR1 is LGHNA, CDR2 YSLEER. The V end was cut by 1 base, the J end by 4 bases, with 14 bases between. The CDR3 DNA follows: TGCGCCAGCAGCCAAGCCCCCCGCCTTAGAGGGGCCAACGTCCTGACTTTC. Translating it yields CASSQAPRLRGANVLTF.

Details on this clone: Other nucleotide sequences in the sample specify the same CDR3. This chain connects TRBV15 to TRBJ2-1; no clear D. Trimming stripped 5 bases from V and 4 bases from J, with 6 bases between. Germline CDR1 LNHNV, CDR2 YYDKDF (reference sequence). The CDR3 spans 12 residues. The DNA of the CDR3 is TGTGCCACCAGCCGGTCGTACAATGAGCAGTTCTTC. It encodes CATSRSYNEQFF.

In regard to this clone: The same CDR3 can be traced to other DNA sequences in this sample. V and J are TRBV7-9 and TRBJ2-2, with no clear D. Germline CDR1 SEHNR, CDR2 FQNEAQ (reference sequence). V lost 3 bases, J lost 1 base, and 9 bases lay in between. The CDR3 has 15 amino acids. The CDR3 coding sequence is TGTGCCAGCAGCTTTACTACCGAGAACACCGGGGAGCTGTTTTTT. Translating it yields CASSFTTENTGELFF.

For this clone: The sample holds other DNA sequences that translate to the same CDR3. This chain links TRBV7-3 with TRBJ1-1, with unresolved D. The germline V gene encodes CDR1 SGHTA and CDR2 FQGTGA. The CDR3 loop spans 14 amino acids. Trimming cost V 5 bases and J 1 base, with 11 bases left between them. CDR3 in amino acids: CASSPPGANTEAFF. CDR3 bases: TGTGCCAGCAGCCCTCCCGGTGCGAACACTGAAGCTTTCTTT.

For the CDR3, the DNA is TGTGCCACCCGGCGGGAGACTACCTACGAGCAGTACTTC. Amino acid sequence: CATRRETTYEQYF. This sequence joins TRBV6-6 and TRBJ2-7; 7 nucleotides align to TRBD2. The germline V gene has CDR1 MNHNY and CDR2 SVGAGI (reference sequence). This CDR3 has 13 amino acids. The trim removed 10 bases at V and 2 bases at J, leaving 8 bases unmatched.

The rearrangement joins TRBV5-1 to TRBJ2-3; 8 nucleotides line up with TRBD2. The germline CDR1 and CDR2 sequences are SGHRS and YFSETQ. The CDR3 sequence is 15 residues long. V lost 6 bases and J lost 0; bases outside the gene matches: 6. The CDR3 DNA reads as TGCGCCAGCACCAGGGGACTAGTAAGCACAGATACGCAGTATTTT. Its translation: CASTRGLVSTDTQYF.

The J gene is TRBJ2-7, the V gene TRBV5-5; no firm D call. This CDR3 comprises 15 residues. V was shortened by 3 bases and J by 1 base, with 14 bases between the two germline ends. CDR1 is SGHKS, CDR2 YYEKEE, per germline (reference sequence). CDR3 loop: CASSSRQSLSYEQYF. The DNA of the CDR3 is TGTGCCAGCAGCTCACGACAATCTCTATCCTACGAGCAGTACTTC.

Written as DNA, the CDR3 is TGTGCCAGCAGCCTCCGGACAGGGGCGGACGGCTACACCTTC. Translating it yields CASSLRTGADGYTF. This sequence joins TRBV5-4 and TRBJ1-2; 9 nucleotides match TRBD1. This CDR3 is built from 14 residues. After removal of 4 bases from V and 8 bases from J, the junction contained 9 bases not matched to a gene. From germline, CDR1 is SGHNT and CDR2 YYREEE (reference sequence). The full variable domain, completed using reference TRBV5-4 and TRBJ1-2, is ETGVTQSPTHLIKTRGQQVTLRCSSQSGHNTVSWYQQALGQGPQFIFQYYREEENGRGNFPPRFSGLQFPNYSSELNVNALELDDSALYLCASSLRTGADGYTFGSGTRLTVV.

This clone was recorded only once. Other DNA sequences in this sample translate to the same CDR3. This chain joins TRBV5-1 and TRBJ2-5; 11 positions agree with TRBD2. The CDR3 loop spans 15 amino acids. CDR1 is SGHRS and CDR2 is YFSETQ in the germline V gene. After removal of 0 bases from V and 4 bases from J, the junction contained 2 bases not matched to a gene. Here the CDR3 reads CASSLGLAGTETQYF. DNA of the CDR3: TGCGCCAGCAGCTTGGGACTAGCGGGAACAGAGACCCAGTACTTC.

On this clone itself: Within the sample, other DNA sequences also encode this same CDR3. The rearrangement links TRBV7-3 to TRBJ2-3; D is ambiguous. In germline, CDR1 is SGHTA, CDR2 FQGTGA. The V end lost 5 bases, the J end lost 2 bases, and 11 bases lay between the germline ends. This CDR3 contains 14 residues. This CDR3 is CASSPGGVTDTQYF. In DNA, the CDR3 is TGTGCCAGCAGCCCTGGCGGAGTCACAGATACGCAGTATTTT. The full variable domain, rest sourced from reference TRBV7-3 and TRBJ2-3, is GAGVSQTPSNKVTEKGKYVELRCDPISGHTALYWYRQSLGQGPEFLIYFQGTGAADDSGLPNDRFFAVRPEGSVSTLKIQRTERGDSAVYLCASSPGGVTDTQYFGPGTRLTVL.

The CDR3 coding sequence is TGTGCCAGCTCACCAGATTACGGCGGGGACACTGAAGCTTTCTTT. Translating gives CASSPDYGGDTEAFF. The J gene is TRBJ1-1, the V gene TRBV18; the D is unclear. Trimming took off 2 bases at V and 3 bases at J, with 13 bases between the two ends. CDR1 is KGHSH, CDR2 LQKENI, per germline. The CDR3 is made up of 15 amino acids.

CDR3 region: CASSPTGGIDIQYF. The CDR3 nucleotides are TGTGCCAGCAGCCCGACAGGGGGCATAGACATTCAGTACTTC. V usage is TRBV9 and J usage is TRBJ2-4, with 10 bases lining up with TRBD1. V shed 4 bases, J shed 8 bases, and the junction held 6 bases outside the gene matches. CDR3 length: 14 amino acids. CDR1 is SGDLS, CDR2 YYNGEE, per germline.

The V call is TRBV27, the J call TRBJ1-2; weak D call: TRBD1 (5 bases). Germline V gene data show CDR1 as MNHEY and CDR2 as SMNVEV (reference sequence). Trimming removed 3 bases at V and 1 base at J, with 15 bases between. The CDR3 has 16 residues. In DNA form, the CDR3 reads TGTGCCAGCAGTTTCCGCTCATGGACATTTAACTATGGCTACACCTTC. Its protein is CASSFRSWTFNYGYTF.

The J gene is TRBJ1-1, the V gene TRBV6-6, with 8 bases matching TRBD1. This CDR3 has 14 amino acids. The V segment lost 4 bases and the J segment 4 bases; nucleotides outside the gene matches: 5. From germline, CDR1 is MNHNY and CDR2 SVGAGI (reference sequence). The CDR3 DNA follows: TGTGCCAGCAGTTCCTCGACAGGGGCCACTGAAGCTTTCTTT. Translation: CASSSSTGATEAFF.

This clone was observed once. J is TRBJ1-6 and V is TRBV5-1; D unresolved. This CDR3 has 18 residues. Germline V gives CDR1 SGHRS, CDR2 YFSETQ. Trimming cost V 1 base and J 0 bases, with 14 bases left between them. The CDR3 DNA reads as TGCGCCAGCAGCTTGTCAATGTCGCTGAGCTCCTATAATTCACCCCTCCACTTT. It encodes CASSLSMSLSSYNSPLHF.

V usage is TRBV5-4 and J usage is TRBJ1-4; perhaps TRBD1 as D (5 bases). CDR1 and CDR2 (germline): SGHNT, YYREEE (reference sequence). This CDR3 has 15 residues. Trimming stripped 1 base from V and 4 bases from J, with 11 bases between. CDR3 coding DNA: TGTGCCAGCAGCTTGAAGGGACCGGGTAATGAAAAACTGTTTTTT. It yields the protein CASSLKGPGNEKLFF.